This is a list of T cell receptor beta chains from one sample in a study of CD8 T cells in ankylosing spondylitis. MiXCR, applied by TCRdb to the 5' RACE reads, yields one record per CDR3 protein. The data hold fewer than 500,000 distinct CDR3 sequences, with about 22% observed a single time. What was sequenced was blood, either unsorted or a sorted T cell fraction (not recorded which). These receptors originate from a male donor with ankylosing spondylitis. Each CDR3 is given with its conserved first and last residue. The D gene is left open where the match is weak. Expanded clones are given a class, and other clones once, few, many or no size at all.

size: few
J: TRBJ2-7
D: NA
V: TRBV6-2/TRBV6-3
CDR3: CASSFQASYEQYF
DNA: TGTGCCAGCAGTTTCCAGGCTTCCTACGAGCAGTACTTC

size: NA
J: TRBJ2-1
D: TRBD2
V: TRBV24-1
CDR3: CATSDPSGKWLDEQFF
DNA: TGTGCCACCAGTGACCCTAGCGGGAAATGGCTCGATGAGCAGTTCTTC

size: NA
J: TRBJ2-2
D: NA
V: TRBV5-1
CDR3: CASSLISPGELFF
DNA: TGCGCCAGCAGCTTGATTTCTCCCGGGGAGCTGTTTTTT

size: NA
J: TRBJ2-1
D: TRBD2
V: TRBV7-8
CDR3: CASNGRGRHNEQFF
DNA: TGTGCCAGCAACGGTCGCGGGAGACATAATGAGCAGTTCTTC

size: few
J: TRBJ2-2
D: NA
V: TRBV9
CDR3: CASSGSLGSYRDTGELFF
DNA: TGTGCCAGCAGCGGAAGCTTAGGGTCCTATCGCGACACCGGGGAGCTGTTTTTT

size: few
J: TRBJ2-3
D: TRBD2
V: TRBV20-1
CDR3: CSARDQASGRYADTQYF
DNA: TGCAGTGCTAGAGATCAAGCTAGCGGGAGGTATGCAGATACGCAGTATTTT

size: NA
J: TRBJ2-5
D: NA
V: TRBV7-9
CDR3: CASSLEQETQYF
DNA: TGTGCCAGCAGCTTAGAGCAAGAGACCCAGTACTTC

size: few
J: TRBJ2-3
D: TRBD1
V: TRBV5-1
CDR3: CASSINNRGQGDTQYF
DNA: TGCGCCAGCAGCATAAATAACAGGGGGCAGGGAGATACGCAGTATTTT

size: few
J: TRBJ2-1
D: NA
V: TRBV4-2
CDR3: CASSQGTNEQFF
DNA: TGTGCCAGCAGCCAAGGCACAAATGAGCAGTTCTTC

size: NA
J: TRBJ2-3
D: NA
V: TRBV6-1
CDR3: CASSRNPSTDTQYF
DNA: TGTGCCAGCTCTCGGAACCCTAGCACAGATACGCAGTATTTT